Listed here are 12 T cell receptor beta chains from one sample, sequenced in a study of monozygotic twins with inflammatory bowel disease. One entry per CDR3 protein, without DNA, is what TCRdb gives after re-calling the 5' RACE reads. Listed are just under 45,000 distinct CDR3 sequences; about 5% falls within the top ten. The sequenced material came from blood. These TCRs come from a human donor with ulcerative colitis or Crohn's disease, or a healthy co-twin of an affected twin (not recorded which).

The chain employs TRBV18 and TRBJ1-2; TCRdb's assignment of TRBD1 cannot be checked, as there is no DNA. The V gene's germline CDR1 is KGHSH and CDR2 LQKENI. CDR3 length equals 13 residues. The CDR3 spells CASSPQGNYGYTF.

V is TRBV3-1 and J is TRBJ1-1; there is no DNA to check the TCRdb D call of TRBD1. CDR1 and CDR2 (germline): LGHDT, YNNKEL (reference sequence). CDR3 size: 14 residues. CDR3 amino acids: CASGSGTGKTEAFF.

This chain joins TRBV7-7 and TRBJ2-7; the D call from TCRdb, TRBD1, cannot be confirmed without DNA. The germline gives CDR1 SSHAT, CDR2 FNYEAQ (reference sequence). This CDR3 is built from 15 residues. The CDR3 region is CASSLEWGSSYEQYF.

Its frequency marks this clonotype as medium-sized. The rearrangement links TRBV12-3 or TRBV12-4 to TRBJ2-1; the D call of TRBD2 rests on TCRdb alone, since no DNA is present to check it. The CDR3 runs 16 residues. This CDR3 reads CASSPPGLAGVREQFF.

The chain uses TRBV20-1 and TRBJ2-1; TCRdb's D gene call, TRBD2, goes unchecked for lack of DNA. This CDR3 has 15 amino acids. Looked up from germline, CDR1 is DFQATT and CDR2 is SNEGSKA (reference sequence). The CDR3 reads CSASGIAGGLIEQFF.

The chain couples TRBV7-6 to TRBJ1-6; there is no DNA to check the TCRdb D call of TRBD1. Germline values: CDR1 SGHVS, CDR2 FNYEAQ. The CDR3 covers 15 residues. The CDR3 here is CASSPGTGGNSPLHF.

The chain couples TRBV20-1 to TRBJ1-5. The CDR3 covers 14 residues. Germline loops: CDR1 DFQATT, CDR2 SNEGSKA (reference sequence). This chain's CDR3 is CSARLGTSGQPQHF.

The chain links TRBV3-1 to TRBJ2-5; TCRdb proposes TRBD1, but this gene call is untestable without DNA. Germline CDR1 reads LGHDT; CDR2 reads YNNKEL (reference sequence). This CDR3 contains 15 residues. CDR3 residues: CASSSRQDPQETQYF.

This chain's CDR3 is CASSEGTSGRASFGELFF. The gene calls are TRBV25-1 and TRBJ2-2; TCRdb designates TRBD2, a call that cannot be tested without DNA. The CDR3 has 18 amino acids. Germline loops: CDR1 MGHDK, CDR2 SYGVNS.

This rearrangement joins TRBV4-1 to TRBJ2-1; there is no DNA to check the TCRdb D call of TRBD2. The CDR3 is 14 residues long. CDR1 and CDR2 (germline): MGHRA, YSYEKL. The CDR3 reads CASSFRGGANEQFF.

The chain uses TRBV30 and TRBJ1-2; TCRdb designates TRBD1, a call that cannot be tested without DNA. Germline V gene data show CDR1 as GTSNPN and CDR2 as SVGIG (reference sequence). The CDR3 has 14 amino acids. CDR3: CAWRLVGQGWGYTF.

The chain employs TRBV18 and TRBJ2-3. CDR3 length: 11 residues. Per the germline V gene, CDR1 is KGHSH and CDR2 is LQKENI. CDR3 sequence: CASSATDTQYF.